The rows below give T cell receptor beta chains drawn from one sample of a study of blood T cell repertoires in COVID-19. Method: immunoSEQ multiplex PCR; TCRdb's copy keeps in-frame clones and lacks some. The sample lists approximately 170,000 clones, roughly 88% seen once, with roughly 5% in the top ten. Material: peripheral blood. These receptor sequences come from a man aged 18 to 35 with COVID-19, enrolled during active disease. Both conserved end residues are part of each CDR3. D genes are given only for firm matches. Expanded clones are given a class, and other clones once, few, many or no size at all.

j_call d_call v_call clone_size cdr3_nt cdr3_aa
TRBJ2-2 . TRBV20-1 . TGCAGTGCTAGTATCAGGGGTAACACCGGGGAGCTGTTTTTT CSASIRGNTGELFF
TRBJ2-1 . TRBV5-4 . TGTGCCAGCAGCTTGGCCGCGGGAATAGAGCAGTTCTTC CASSLAAGIEQFF
TRBJ2-6 . TRBV21-1 . TGTGCCAGCAGCGTACGGGACCCCCGGGACAGGTACTCTGGGGCCAACGTCCTGACTTTC CASSVRDPRDRYSGANVLTF
TRBJ1-6 . TRBV19 . TGTGCCAGTTCTATTCGGGAGTCCGACGCGTCACCCCTCCACTTT CASSIRESDASPLHF
TRBJ2-2 TRBD2 TRBV3-1/TRBV3-2 . TGTGCCAGCAGTCCACTTCGGGGGGGCACCGGGGAGCTGTTTTTT CASSPLRGGTGELFF
TRBJ1-2 . TRBV14 . TGTGCCAGCAGCCAAGAGTCGAACTATGGCTACACCTTC CASSQESNYGYTF
TRBJ2-7 TRBD2 TRBV28 once TGTGCCAGCAGATCACTAGCGGAGAATTTCTACGAGCAGTACTTC CASRSLAENFYEQYF
TRBJ2-2 . TRBV27 . TGTGCCAGCAGTTTGAACGGCCTACAGTACGACCGGGAGCTGTTTTTT CASSLNGLQYDRELFF
TRBJ2-7 . TRBV24-1 . TGTGCCACCAGTGATGTATCTAGCGACGAGCAGTACTTC CATSDVSSDEQYF
TRBJ2-7 TRBD2 TRBV7-8 . TGTGCCAGCAGCCCCACGCCCCTAGCGGGAGGGCCCCCTAGGGAGCAGTACTTC CASSPTPLAGGPPREQYF
TRBJ2-1 . TRBV24-1 once TGTGCCACCGCCCCGGGAGAGTACAATGAGCAGTTCTTC CATAPGEYNEQFF
TRBJ1-2 TRBD1 TRBV27 few TGTGCCAGCGGACAGGGGGCGCACGGCCGCGGCTACACCTTC CASGQGAHGRGYTF
TRBJ2-7 TRBD2 TRBV9 . TGTGCCAGCAGCCCTAGGGAGGGCTACGAGCAGTACTTC CASSPREGYEQYF
TRBJ1-2 . TRBV15 . TGTGCCACCAGCAGCCTCCCAGGGCAGACGGATGGCTACACCTTC CATSSLPGQTDGYTF
TRBJ1-3 TRBD1 TRBV4-1 . TGCGCCAGCAGCCCGGGACAGGGATTTACCGGAAACACCATATATTTT CASSPGQGFTGNTIYF
TRBJ1-1 . TRBV7-3 . TGTGCCAGCAGCTTAATAGGGGAAGGAACTGAAGCTTTCTTT CASSLIGEGTEAFF
TRBJ2-1 TRBD1 TRBV7-9 . TGTGCCAGCAGCTCCCAACCGGGACAGGGGAAGAATGAGCAGTTCTTC CASSSQPGQGKNEQFF
TRBJ1-5 . TRBV28 . TGTGCCAGCGGGGGCAGGGGTGGGCAGCCCCAGCATTTT CASGGRGGQPQHF
TRBJ2-1 TRBD2 TRBV6-2/TRBV6-3 . TGTGCCAGCAGCAGAACTAGCGGGAGGAACAATGAGCAGTTCTTC CASSRTSGRNNEQFF
TRBJ1-5 . TRBV28 . TGTGCCAGCGCCACAGGTGGCAACAATCAGCCCCAGCATTTT CASATGGNNQPQHF
TRBJ1-5 . TRBV27 . TGTGCCAGCAGGTTGAGGGAATATAGCAATCAGCCCCAGCATTTT CASRLREYSNQPQHF
TRBJ2-2 . TRBV11-3 . TGTGCCAGCAGCTTAGTTAGTGGCGGGGAGCTGTTTTTT CASSLVSGGELFF
TRBJ1-6 . TRBV6-6 . TGTGCCAGCAGTTACCCAGGGCTTAATTCACCCCTCCACTTT CASSYPGLNSPLHF
TRBJ2-1 . TRBV13 . TGTGCCAGCAGCATAGGATCTCGGTTTGTCCCTCACAATGAGCAGTTCTTC CASSIGSRFVPHNEQFF
TRBJ2-3 TRBD2 TRBV9 . TGTGCCAGCAGCACTCGGGAGGGAGGCACAGATACGCAGTATTTT CASSTREGGTDTQYF
TRBJ2-1 TRBD2 TRBV7-9 once TGTGCCAGCACTCCCGGACTAGCGGGTCCTGGGAATGAGCAGTTCTTC CASTPGLAGPGNEQFF
TRBJ1-5 TRBD1 TRBV6-1 . TGTGCCAGCAGTGGGACAGGGGGCCGTACCAATCAGCCCCAGCATTTT CASSGTGGRTNQPQHF
TRBJ2-1 . TRBV7-7 . TGTGCCAGCAGCCCTCGCGCTAGCGATTCCTACAATGAGCAGTTCTTC CASSPRASDSYNEQFF
TRBJ2-1 . TRBV27 . TGTGCCAGCAGTTTACAAGAGTACAATGAGCAGTTCTTC CASSLQEYNEQFF
TRBJ2-7 . TRBV7-2 . TGTGCCAGCAGCTTATGGGGCCGGAGCTCCTACGAGCAGTACTTC CASSLWGRSSYEQYF
TRBJ2-3 TRBD2 TRBV25-1 . TGTGCCAGCAGACGGGAGGGCCTCGGTACGCAGTATTTT CASRREGLGTQYF
TRBJ2-7 . TRBV29-1 . TGCAGCGTTGATAGTCAGGGTGGGACCTACGAGCAGTACTTC CSVDSQGGTYEQYF
TRBJ2-5 . TRBV30 . TGTGCCTGGAGTGTGGGGGGACCAGAGACCCAGTACTTC CAWSVGGPETQYF
TRBJ2-2 . TRBV19 . TGTGCCAGTAGTATAGTCCGCGGGACGAACACCGGGGAGCTGTTTTTT CASSIVRGTNTGELFF
TRBJ2-5 TRBD2 TRBV7-8 . TGTGCCAGCAGCCGAGCGGGAGTCAAGCAAGAGACCCAGTACTTC CASSRAGVKQETQYF
TRBJ2-1 . TRBV11-2 once TGTGCCAGCAGCTTAGACAGACTAACCCTTAATGAGCAGTTCTTC CASSLDRLTLNEQFF
TRBJ2-1 . TRBV9 . TGTGCCAGCAGCGTATACGGAGACTCCTCTTACAATGAGCAGTTCTTC CASSVYGDSSYNEQFF
TRBJ2-7 TRBD1 TRBV27 . TGTGCCAGCAGTTCTACCAGGGGGATGTTCTACGAGCAGTACTTC CASSSTRGMFYEQYF
TRBJ1-1 . TRBV24-1 . TGTGCCACCAGTTTGGGGGGGGCAGCGGAAGCTTTCTTT CATSLGGAAEAFF
TRBJ2-2 . TRBV7-8 . TGTGCCAGCAGCCCGATGGGACATTACACCGGGGAGCTGTTTTTT CASSPMGHYTGELFF
TRBJ1-1 . TRBV30 . TGTGCCTGGAGTTCCGGCCGGTCGGGGTTGTACACTGAAGCTTTCTTT CAWSSGRSGLYTEAFF
TRBJ1-2 . TRBV27 . TGTGCCAGCAGCCCACAGGGAAACTATGGCTACACCTTC CASSPQGNYGYTF
TRBJ2-1 . TRBV18 . TGTGCCAGCTCACCCCTTGGGGACAACCACAATGAGCAGTTCTTC CASSPLGDNHNEQFF
TRBJ1-5 TRBD1 TRBV28 . TGTGCCAGCAGTTTCGACAGGGGGGCCAATCAGCCCCAGCATTTT CASSFDRGANQPQHF
TRBJ2-7 TRBD2 TRBV10-3 . TGTGCCATCAGTGAGCCGGGACTAGCGGGAAAGTACGAGCAGTACTTC CAISEPGLAGKYEQYF
TRBJ2-1 TRBD1 TRBV6-2/TRBV6-3 . TGTGCCAGCACCCCCTACAGGGGCAAAACCTCCTACAATGAGCAGTTCTTC CASTPYRGKTSYNEQFF
TRBJ2-7 TRBD1 TRBV25-1 . TGTGCCAGCAGTGGCGGTAACTACGGGACAGGGTCGAACGAGCAGTACTTC CASSGGNYGTGSNEQYF
TRBJ2-5 TRBD2 TRBV10-1 . TGCGCCAGCAGTGAGGCTCGGCAGGGAGGGGAGACCCAGTACTTC CASSEARQGGETQYF
TRBJ1-6 . TRBV7-6 . TGTGCCAGCAGCCCTAGACTTGGTTTAAATTCACCCCTCCACTTT CASSPRLGLNSPLHF
TRBJ2-3 TRBD2 TRBV28 . TGTGCCAGCAGCCGATATACCGGGACTAGCGGGACGGCAGATACGCAGTATTTT CASSRYTGTSGTADTQYF
TRBJ2-6 TRBD1 TRBV5-1 . TGCGCCAGCAGCTTCCGGGACAGCAGCTCTGGGGCCAACGTCCTGACTTTC CASSFRDSSSGANVLTF
TRBJ1-5 . TRBV4-1 once TGCGCCAGCAGCCAAGGGCCACAGGGCCGAATTAAGCAGCCCCAGCATTTT CASSQGPQGRIKQPQHF
TRBJ1-6 TRBD1 TRBV7-2 . TGTGCCAGCAGCGATCCGGGACAGGGGGCCTCACCCCTCCACTTT CASSDPGQGASPLHF
TRBJ2-7 . TRBV5-6 . TGTGCCAGCAGCTTGAGGGGCGTTGGCAAGATCTACGAGCAGTACTTC CASSLRGVGKIYEQYF
TRBJ1-5 TRBD1 TRBV2 . TGTGCCAGCAGTGTCGTAGGGGGCGGAGGAGGCGGGCTTAATCAGCCCCAGCATTTT CASSVVGGGGGGLNQPQHF